This paragraph reports one TCR beta chain. This entry is derived from a study of blood T cell repertoires in COVID-19. Measured with immunoSEQ multiplex PCR; TCRdb has only the in-frame clones, and not every one. The sample lists 150,000 or so clones, less than 85% seen once, with 7.5% to 8.5% in the top ten. Germline CDR1 reads MDHEN; CDR2 reads SYDVKM. J was trimmed by 4 bases and V by 8 bases; bases with no gene match: 10. The CDR3 runs 15 residues. Input material: peripheral blood. The receptor comes from a woman in her sixties or seventies with COVID-19, enrolled during active disease. J is TRBJ1-3 and V is TRBV28, with 8 positions matching TRBD1. The CDR3 bases are TGTGCCAGCGCCCGGGCCCAGGGGGCAGGAAACACCATATATTTT. This codes for CASARAQGAGNTIYF.